One and the same sample provided the 22 T cell receptor beta chains below, sequenced in a study of graft-versus-host responses after intestinal transplantation. Profiling relied on immunoSEQ multiplex PCR, and the TCRdb table lists in-frame clones only, not all of them. The sample yields roughly 2,000 clones, about 90% seen once. Graft-derived tissue was subjected to processing to liberate intraepithelial and lamina propria lymphocytes. The source was ileum tissue, collected 356 days after intestinal transplantation. These receptors were taken from a human patient who received an intestinal transplant, so some T cells may come from the graft donor.

The chain carries TRBV7-2 and TRBJ1-6, with TRBD1 matching 7 bases. Germline-derived CDR1 and CDR2 are SGHTA and FQGNSA. This CDR3 is 16 amino acids long. J was trimmed by 6 bases and V by 8 bases; bases with no gene match: 13. The CDR3 region is CASHGGGTAGNSPLHF. The CDR3 DNA follows: TGTGCCAGCCATGGAGGAGGGACAGCTGGTAATTCACCCCTCCACTTT.

The chain has TRBV7-9 and TRBJ1-5; perhaps TRBD1 as D (6 bases). CDR3 size: 14 residues. Deletions cut 5 bases from V and 6 bases from J, with 14 bases between. Looked up from germline, CDR1 is SEHNR and CDR2 is FQNEAQ (reference sequence). The CDR3: CASSAGGGGQPQHF. The CDR3 DNA reads as TGTGCCAGCAGCGCTGGAGGGGGGGGTCAGCCCCAGCATTTT.

The chain has TRBV19 and TRBJ1-5, with D possibly being TRBD1 (5 bases). Germline-derived CDR1 and CDR2 are LNHDA and SQIVND (reference sequence). The V end lost 3 bases, the J end lost 2 bases, and 8 bases lay between the germline ends. This CDR3 is built from 14 residues. The CDR3 loop is CASSIPGGNQPQHF. Written as DNA, the CDR3 is TGTGCCAGTAGTATTCCGGGGGGCAATCAGCCCCAGCATTTT.

The chain has TRBV19 and TRBJ2-1; 7 nucleotides agree with TRBD1. The ends lost 4 bases at V and 4 bases at J; junction bases unmatched: 7. The germline V gene has CDR1 LNHDA and CDR2 SQIVND (reference sequence). The CDR3 contains 15 residues. CDR3 coding DNA: TGTGCCAGTAGTAAGGGGGCAACGTGGTACAATGAGCAGTTCTTC. It yields the protein CASSKGATWYNEQFF.

The gene calls are TRBV4-2 and TRBJ2-7; TRBD1 aligns across 8 bases. CDR3 length: 19 residues. Germline V gene sequence: CDR1 LGHNA, CDR2 YNFKEQ. Unmatched junction bases numbered 20, after V lost 6 bases and J lost 1 base. Here the CDR3 reads CASSPTNHKGDRRSYEQYF. The CDR3 DNA sequence: TGTGCCAGCAGTCCGACGAACCATAAAGGGGACAGGCGATCCTACGAGCAGTACTTC.

The chain uses TRBV6-5 and TRBJ1-4; D is uncertain. Germline CDR1 reads MNHEY; CDR2 reads SVGAGI. The CDR3 length is 16 residues. Trimming stripped 0 bases from V and 0 bases from J, with 8 bases between. The CDR3 sequence is CASSYSPPATNEKLFF. The CDR3 region has the DNA TGTGCCAGCAGTTACTCGCCGCCGGCAACTAATGAAAAACTGTTTTTT.

The genes are TRBV19 and TRBJ2-7, with 7 nucleotides matching TRBD1. V gave up 3 bases and J gave up 4 bases; unmatched junction bases: 6. CDR1 LNHDA and CDR2 SQIVND come from the germline V gene (reference sequence). The CDR3 covers 14 residues. CDR3 in DNA: TGTGCCAGTAGTATTCAGGGGGACATTTACGAGCAGTACTTC. Translated, it gives CASSIQGDIYEQYF.

This chain joins TRBV12-5 and TRBJ2-3; 7 bases match TRBD1. V was pared by 1 base and J by 4 bases, with 2 bases of the junction left unmatched. Germline lookup yields CDR1 LGHNT and CDR2 FRNRAP. The CDR3 has 14 amino acids. The CDR3 DNA is TGTGCTAGTGGTTTGGACAGGGGTGCAGATACGCAGTATTTT. Translation: CASGLDRGADTQYF.

The chain combines TRBV6-6 with TRBJ2-7; maybe TRBD1 (5 bases). V lost 5 bases, J lost 0 bases, and 11 bases lay in between. From germline, CDR1 is MNHNY and CDR2 SVGAGI (reference sequence). The CDR3 is 14 residues long. CDR3 residues: CASSVDTYSYEQYF. CDR3 sequence (DNA): TGTGCCAGCAGTGTGGACACCTACTCCTACGAGCAGTACTTC.

This chain joins TRBV19 and TRBJ1-5; the match to TRBD1 covers 9 bases. The CDR3 runs to 14 residues. J lost 1 base, V lost 10 bases, and 5 bases had no gene match. Germline lookup yields CDR1 LNHDA and CDR2 SQIVND (reference sequence). The CDR3 nucleotides read TGTGCCACCTCCGGGACAGGGAGCAATCAGCCCCAGCATTTT. Its protein is CATSGTGSNQPQHF.

This clone was seen more than once but under ten times. The chain has TRBV21-1 and TRBJ2-2; the D call TRBD1 from the table was never checked on the DNA. TRBV21-1 is annotated as a pseudogene. The CDR3 loop spans 12 amino acids. CDR3 nucleotide sequence: TGTGCCAGCAGCCCAGACACCGGGGAGCTGTTTTTT. Amino acids: CASSPDTGELFF.

The chain links TRBV18 to TRBJ1-1; 7 bases are a match to TRBD1. The V segment lost 3 bases and the J segment 0 bases; nucleotides outside the gene matches: 7. CDR3 length: 16 amino acids. Germline V CDR1 and CDR2: KGHSH, LQKENI. The CDR3 reads CASSPRQGTMNTEAFF. CDR3 nucleotide sequence: TGTGCCAGCTCACCCCGACAGGGCACGATGAACACTGAAGCTTTCTTT.

This rearrangement joins TRBV7-2 to TRBJ1-1; tentative D call: TRBD1 (6 bases). With 5 bases removed from V and 1 base from J, the gap between germline ends came to 14 bases. This CDR3 contains 15 residues. The germline gives CDR1 SGHTA, CDR2 FQGNSA. The CDR3 region is CASSPSGQSNTEAFF. CDR3 in DNA: TGTGCCAGCAGCCCATCAGGACAGTCGAACACTGAAGCTTTCTTT.

This chain uses TRBV7-9 with TRBJ2-3; D might be TRBD2 (6 bases). The CDR3 covers 17 residues. The germline V gene has CDR1 SEHNR and CDR2 FQNEAQ (reference sequence). V was pared by 1 base and J by 6 bases, with 20 bases between. CDR3 bases: TGTGCCAGCAGCTTAGGGGAGGTGGGTGTCTATGTGGATACGCAGTATTTT. This codes for CASSLGEVGVYVDTQYF.

In regard to this clone: Other DNA sequences in this sample translate to the same CDR3. The chain's CDR3 is CASSQELGLYEQYF. The CDR3 DNA sequence: TGCGCCAGCAGCCAAGAGTTAGGCCTCTACGAGCAGTACTTC. V gene TRBV4-1 combines with J gene TRBJ2-7; D gene ambiguous. The CDR3 extends over 14 amino acids. Germline V gene data show CDR1 as MGHRA and CDR2 as YSYEKL. V lost 0 bases and J lost 3, with 9 bases in between.

The chain uses TRBV6-5 and TRBJ1-6, with TRBD1 matching over 7 bases. The CDR3 is made up of 12 amino acids. The trim removed 7 bases at V and 16 bases at J, leaving 10 bases unmatched. CDR1 is MNHEY, CDR2 SVGAGI, per germline. The chain's CDR3 is CASTPGGGTLHF. DNA for the CDR3: TGTGCCAGCACCCCAGGAGGGGGCACGCTCCACTTT.

The rearrangement joins TRBV7-2 to TRBJ2-1; 8 positions agree with TRBD2. This CDR3 has 15 residues. CDR1 is SGHTA, CDR2 FQGNSA, per germline. V was pared by 4 bases and J by 1 base, with 3 bases of the junction left unmatched. The CDR3 DNA is TGTGCCAGCAGCTCGACTAGCGATTCCTACAATGAGCAGTTCTTC. Encoded protein: CASSSTSDSYNEQFF.

Concerning this clone itself: The sample has other DNA sequences that encode this CDR3 too. This rearrangement joins TRBV9 to TRBJ1-1; D possibly corresponds to TRBD1 (5 bases). The germline CDR1 and CDR2 sequences are SGDLS and YYNGEE. The CDR3 sequence is 16 residues long. Trimming took off 5 bases at V and 3 bases at J, with 20 bases between the two ends. CDR3 DNA: TGTGCCAGCAGGGTCCCGACCGGTGCGGGGGACACTGAAGCTTTCTTT. Translated, it gives CASRVPTGAGDTEAFF. The full variable domain, completed using reference TRBV9 and TRBJ1-1, is DSGVTQTPKHLITATGQRVTLRCSPRSGDLSVYWYQQSLDQGLQFLIQYYNGEERAKGNILERFSAQQFPDLHSELNLSSLELGDSALYFCASRVPTGAGDTEAFFGQGTRLTVV.

This chain links TRBV29-1 with TRBJ1-5; the D is unclear. This CDR3 is built from 14 residues. V was pared by 4 bases and J by 7 bases, with 17 bases between. Germline CDR1 is SQVTM and CDR2 is ANQGSEA. CDR3 DNA sequence: TGCAGCGTTGGATTGGGCCGGGTGTGGCAGCCCCAGCATTTT. Translation gives CSVGLGRVWQPQHF.

The chain employs TRBV7-4 and TRBJ1-3, with unresolved D. This CDR3 has 13 residues. The germline V and J ends were trimmed by 5 bases and 4 bases, with 9 bases remaining between them. Germline V lookup: CDR1 SGHVT, CDR2 SQSDAQ. CDR3 sequence (DNA): TGTGCCAGCAGCACAAGACCAGGAAACACCATATATTTT. Translation gives CASSTRPGNTIYF.

This clone was seen only a few times. The rearrangement joins TRBV6-5 to TRBJ1-3; 9 bases align to TRBD1. Per the germline V gene, CDR1 is MNHEY and CDR2 is SVGAGI. CDR3 length: 14 amino acids. The junction had 7 bases not matched to a gene; V was cut back by 4 bases and J by 9 bases. The CDR3: CASSSDRGGLTIYF. DNA for the CDR3: TGTGCCAGCAGTTCGGACAGGGGAGGGCTCACCATATATTTT.

The rearrangement joins TRBV9 to TRBJ2-5; no clear D. The CDR3 runs 14 residues. V lost 0 bases and J lost 2, with 8 bases in between. CDR1 SGDLS and CDR2 YYNGEE come from the germline V gene. The CDR3, as DNA: TGTGCCAGCAGCGTAGCTGAGCAGCAAGAGACCCAGTACTTC. It yields the protein CASSVAEQQETQYF.